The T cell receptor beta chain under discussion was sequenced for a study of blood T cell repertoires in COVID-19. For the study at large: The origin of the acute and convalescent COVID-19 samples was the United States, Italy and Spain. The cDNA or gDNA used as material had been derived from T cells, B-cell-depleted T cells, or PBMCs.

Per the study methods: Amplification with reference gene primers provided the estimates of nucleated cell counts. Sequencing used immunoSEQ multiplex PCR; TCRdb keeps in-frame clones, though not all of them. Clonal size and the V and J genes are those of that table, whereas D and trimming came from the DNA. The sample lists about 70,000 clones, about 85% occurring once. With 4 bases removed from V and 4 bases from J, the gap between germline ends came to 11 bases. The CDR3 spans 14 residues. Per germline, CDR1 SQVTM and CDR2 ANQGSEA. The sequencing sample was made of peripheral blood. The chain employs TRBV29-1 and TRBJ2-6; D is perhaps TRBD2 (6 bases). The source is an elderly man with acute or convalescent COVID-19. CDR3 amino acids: CSVGTAGGANVLTF. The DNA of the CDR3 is TGCAGCGTTGGAACCGCGGGGGGGGCCAACGTCCTGACTTTC.